This T cell receptor beta chain was recorded in a study of cytomegalovirus exposure and HLA in healthy donors. In the case of this clone: Its matching antigen is unknown.

Findings and limits, study-wide: Information on immune exposure was restricted to one variable (CMV serostatus). The study recorded 164 TCR beta chains that were cytomegalovirus-associated.

The PCR employed 60 Vbeta primers together with 13 Jbeta primers. Clones were sequenced by immunoSEQ multiplex PCR, and TCRdb holds only the in-frame ones, with some missing. The sample has some 150,000 clones; about 82% are singletons. This CDR3 contains 15 residues. Per the germline V gene, CDR1 is MNHNS and CDR2 is SASEGT. V lost 6 bases to trimming and J lost 1 base; unmatched junction nucleotides: 9. This clonotype was sampled from a male donor in good health and CMV-seronegative. The V gene is TRBV6-1, the J gene TRBJ2-7, with 7 bases matching TRBD2. The sequencing input was PBMCs. The CDR3: CASRTASGPSYEQYF. The CDR3 DNA reads as TGTGCCAGCAGGACGGCTAGCGGACCGTCCTACGAGCAGTACTTC.